Listed here are 11 T cell receptor beta chains from one sample, sequenced in a study of shared clonotypes between healthy human individuals. Generated by immunoSEQ multiplex PCR, the TCRdb table keeps only in-frame clones and is missing some. The sample lists under 2.5 million clones; less than 95% were seen once. The source material was naive CD4+ T cells from PBMCs. Subset noted: CD45RA+ positively selected. The receptors shown here come from a man between 18 and 29 years old in good health. Some clones in this sample may be carry-over from other donors' samples.

Of note for this clone: The same CDR3 arises from other DNA sequences in this sample as well. The J gene is TRBJ2-7, the V gene TRBV7-2; weak D call: TRBD2 (6 bases). The CDR3 has 11 amino acids. CDR1 is SGHTA, CDR2 FQGNSA, per germline. V lost 4 bases to trimming and J lost 7 bases, with 8 bases between them. The CDR3 DNA reads as TGTGCCAGCAGCTCCCGGGGGGAGCAGTACTTC. This encodes CASSSRGEQYF.

CDR3 in DNA: TGTGCCAGCAGCTTAGTGGGCGTCCAAGAGACCCAGTACTTC. Its translation: CASSLVGVQETQYF. This chain joins TRBV7-3 and TRBJ2-5; D call uncertain. In germline, CDR1 is SGHTA, CDR2 FQGTGA. The CDR3 covers 14 residues. Trimming cost V 2 bases and J 1 base, with 8 bases left between them.

This chain uses TRBV7-3 with TRBJ1-2, with 12 bases that match TRBD1. J gave up 4 bases and V 0 bases, and 9 bases lay outside the gene matches. The CDR3 contains 18 residues. CDR1 SGHTA and CDR2 FQGTGA come from the germline V gene. DNA for the CDR3: TGTGCCAGCAGCTTAACTTCCGGGACAGGGGGCTGGGGCTATGGCTACACCTTC. It translates to CASSLTSGTGGWGYGYTF. Full variable domain (remainder filled in from reference TRBV7-3 and TRBJ1-2): GAGVSQTPSNKVTEKGKYVELRCDPISGHTALYWYRQSLGQGPEFLIYFQGTGAADDSGLPNDRFFAVRPEGSVSTLKIQRTERGDSAVYLCASSLTSGTGGWGYGYTFGSGTRLTVV.

This chain connects TRBV2 to TRBJ1-2; D ambiguous. Germline V gives CDR1 SNHLY, CDR2 FYNNEI. Trimming took off 3 bases at V and 7 bases at J, with 12 bases between the two ends. The CDR3 loop spans 13 amino acids. The CDR3 bases are TGTGCCAGCAGTGATGCGGGGAGGACTGGCTACACCTTC. Translation: CASSDAGRTGYTF.

The chain employs TRBV28 and TRBJ2-1, with 12 bases identical to TRBD2. The CDR3 totals 14 residues. Germline V gene sequence: CDR1 MDHEN, CDR2 SYDVKM. The ends lost 10 bases at V and 7 bases at J; junction bases unmatched: 8. CDR3 nucleotide sequence: TGTGCCACTCGACTAGCGGGAGTTCGAAATGAGCAGTTCTTC. It is translated as CATRLAGVRNEQFF.

The chain has TRBV5-1 and TRBJ2-5; TRBD1 matches 7 bases. The CDR3 covers 14 residues. The germline CDR1 and CDR2 sequences are SGHRS and YFSETQ. Unmatched junction bases numbered 8, after V lost 4 bases and J lost 5 bases. The CDR3: CASSDPQGPETQYF. The CDR3 DNA sequence: TGCGCCAGCAGCGACCCACAGGGGCCTGAGACCCAGTACTTC.

On this clone: Other DNA sequences in this sample translate to the same CDR3. This chain links TRBV2 with TRBJ2-7; D remains unclear. CDR1 is SNHLY, CDR2 FYNNEI, per germline. This CDR3 has 12 residues. V lost 1 base and J 2 bases, leaving 3 bases between the germline ends. The CDR3 is CASSEGPYEQYF. Written as DNA, the CDR3 is TGTGCCAGCAGTGAAGGACCCTACGAGCAGTACTTC.

This sequence joins TRBV6-6 and TRBJ2-7; D may match TRBD1 or TRBD2 (6 bases each). CDR1 and CDR2 from the germline V gene are MNHNY and SVGAGI (reference sequence). Trimming shortened V by 5 bases and J by 1 base, and 12 bases separated the two germline ends. The CDR3 spans 14 residues. CDR3 nucleotide sequence: TGTGCCAGCAGTATGGGGGGCGGGTCCTACGAGCAGTACTTC. Translating it yields CASSMGGGSYEQYF.

This chain links TRBV5-1 with TRBJ2-5; D uncertain. This CDR3 contains 13 residues. Deletions cut 1 base from V and 3 bases from J, with 7 bases between. CDR1 is SGHRS, CDR2 YFSETQ, per germline. The CDR3 protein is CASSLTTKETQYF. The CDR3 region has the DNA TGCGCCAGCAGCTTGACGACGAAAGAGACCCAGTACTTC.

The chain recombines TRBV11-3 with TRBJ2-5; 7 bases are a match to TRBD1. V lost 5 bases and J lost 2; bases outside the gene matches: 5. The CDR3 has 14 residues. CDR1 is SGHNT and CDR2 is YENEEA in the germline V gene. Here the CDR3 reads CASSPRDRQETQYF. The CDR3 nucleotides read TGTGCCAGCAGCCCCCGGGACAGACAAGAGACCCAGTACTTC.

The chain employs TRBV5-1 and TRBJ2-2; 11 bases map to TRBD2. CDR1 SGHRS and CDR2 YFSETQ come from the germline V gene. The CDR3 runs to 15 residues. J gave up 9 bases and V 2 bases, and 6 bases lay outside the gene matches. The CDR3: CASSLLAGELRELFF. The CDR3 bases are TGCGCCAGCAGCTTACTAGCGGGGGAGCTCCGGGAGCTGTTTTTT.